These 21 T cell receptor beta chains originate from one sample sequenced in a study of radiotherapy plus CTLA-4 blockade in lung cancer. Sequenced by immunoSEQ multiplex PCR; TCRdb stores in-frame clones only, minus some. This table has 80,000 or so clones, around 78% appearing once. The source was peripheral blood, collected from a patient treated with radiotherapy plus ipilimumab. The receptors come from a human donor with non-small cell lung cancer who had a partial response to radiotherapy plus ipilimumab. Some clones in this sample may be carry-over from other donors' samples.

V gene TRBV19 combines with J gene TRBJ1-2; D may be TRBD1 (6 bases). CDR3 length: 15 amino acids. CDR1 and CDR2 (germline): LNHDA, SQIVND (reference sequence). V lost 7 bases to trimming and J lost 0 bases, with 15 bases between them. CDR3: CASTARDTSNYGYTF. In DNA, the CDR3 is TGTGCCAGTACCGCACGGGACACCTCTAACTATGGCTACACCTTC.

Concerning this clone: Other DNA sequences in this sample translate to the same CDR3. The J gene is TRBJ1-6, the V gene TRBV4-1, with D unclear. The V gene's germline CDR1 is MGHRA and CDR2 YSYEKL. The CDR3 has 14 residues. Trimming stripped 1 base from V and 5 bases from J, with 6 bases between. This chain's CDR3 is CASSQGQDNSPLHF. The CDR3 DNA is TGCGCCAGCAGCCAAGGGCAGGATAATTCACCCCTCCACTTT.

V usage is TRBV15 and J usage is TRBJ2-7; weak D call: TRBD2 (6 bases). The V end was cut by 0 bases, the J end by 6 bases, with 15 bases between. The V gene's germline CDR1 is LNHNV and CDR2 YYDKDF (reference sequence). The CDR3 is 15 residues long. CDR3 nucleotides: TGTGCCACCAGCAGAGATCGGTACGGGAGCTCCGAGCAGTACTTC. Translating gives CATSRDRYGSSEQYF. Complete variable domain (other parts from reference TRBV15 and TRBJ2-7): DAMVIQNPRYQVTQFGKPVTLSCSQTLNHNVMYWYQQKSSQAPKLLFHYYDKDFNNEADTPDNFQSRRPNTSFCFLDIRSPGLGDTAMYLCATSRDRYGSSEQYFGPGTRLTVT.

This clone was detected once. The rearrangement uses TRBV15 and TRBJ1-2, with D unresolved. CDR1 and CDR2 from the germline V gene are LNHNV and YYDKDF (reference sequence). This CDR3 region has 15 residues. V was pared by 1 base and J by 7 bases, with 16 bases between. The CDR3 loop reads CATSRGGRLSGGYTF. The CDR3 nucleotides are TGTGCCACCAGCAGAGGAGGGAGGCTCTCGGGTGGCTACACCTTC.

This sequence joins TRBV7-7 and TRBJ2-3, with TRBD2 matching 7 bases. Germline values: CDR1 SSHAT, CDR2 FNYEAQ (reference sequence). V lost 5 bases, J lost 2 bases, and 10 bases stayed unmatched. The CDR3 runs 16 residues. CDR3 residues: CASSPTSVTVTDTQYF. The DNA of the CDR3 is TGTGCCAGCAGCCCCACTAGCGTTACTGTCACAGATACGCAGTATTTT.

This clone was seen only once. The chain combines TRBV11-1 with TRBJ1-4; D possibly corresponds to TRBD1 (6 bases). The CDR3 runs to 16 residues. Trimming took off 5 bases at V and 5 bases at J, with 18 bases between the two ends. Germline CDR1 and CDR2: SGHAT and FQDESV (reference sequence). DNA for the CDR3: TGTGCCAGCAGCCCTGGTAGGGGACAACTAAATGAAAAACTGTTTTTT. It is translated as CASSPGRGQLNEKLFF.

The rearrangement links TRBV7-9 to TRBJ1-4, with a possible D match to TRBD1 (6 bases). The CDR3 consists of 15 residues. Germline V gives CDR1 SEHNR, CDR2 FQNEAQ (reference sequence). Trimming stripped 5 bases from V and 9 bases from J, with 19 bases between. The CDR3 sequence: CASSLGTRTGKKLFF. The CDR3 nucleotides are TGTGCCAGCAGCCTGGGGACACGCACAGGGAAAAAACTGTTTTTT.

This clone was counted only a few times. The chain combines TRBV11-2 with TRBJ1-1, with D possibly being TRBD1 (5 bases). The CDR3 length is 16 residues. Germline values: CDR1 SGHAT, CDR2 FQNNGV. V dropped 5 bases and J dropped 3 bases, with 19 bases sitting between them. This CDR3 is CASSPNRAGRDTEAFF. The CDR3 nucleotides are TGTGCCAGCAGCCCGAATAGGGCAGGGAGGGACACTGAAGCTTTCTTT.

The J gene is TRBJ2-1, the V gene TRBV19, with TRBD1 as a possible D gene (6 bases). V lost 5 bases, J lost 3 bases, and 11 bases lay in between. This CDR3 is built from 14 residues. CDR1 and CDR2 from the germline V gene are LNHDA and SQIVND (reference sequence). The CDR3 spells CASSSDRIYNEQFF. In DNA form, the CDR3 reads TGTGCCAGTAGTTCGGACAGAATCTACAATGAGCAGTTCTTC.

This clone appeared a few times. This rearrangement joins TRBV7-9 to TRBJ2-1; TRBD2 matches 11 bases. Germline assignment: CDR1 SEHNR and CDR2 FQNEAQ (reference sequence). This CDR3 spans 15 amino acids. The junction had 7 bases not matched to a gene; V was cut back by 5 bases and J by 7 bases. For the CDR3, the DNA is TGTGCCAGCAGCCAACTAGCGGGAGTCCGAAATGAGCAGTTCTTC. Its protein product is CASSQLAGVRNEQFF.

The chain joins TRBV18 to TRBJ2-7; 8 nucleotides agree with TRBD1. CDR3 length equals 15 residues. The trim removed 3 bases at V and 0 bases at J, leaving 4 bases unmatched. Germline CDR1 is KGHSH and CDR2 is LQKENI. CDR3 sequence reads: CASSPGTGLSYEQYF. The DNA for the CDR3 is TGTGCCAGCTCACCCGGGACAGGCCTCTCCTACGAGCAGTACTTC.

The V and J genes are TRBV6-1 and TRBJ2-5; D is perhaps TRBD2 (5 bases). The tail of the sequence fits TRBJ2-7 better, so the J call may be wrong. The V gene's germline CDR1 is MNHNS and CDR2 SASEGT. The CDR3 spans 17 residues. CDR3 in DNA: TGTGCCAGCAGTGAATTCGGGATCCGGGAAGTCGGCTACGAGCAGTACTTC. This translates into CASSEFGIREVGYEQYF.

The chain joins TRBV28 to TRBJ2-1, with a weak D call TRBD1 (5 bases). The CDR3 contains 11 residues. The germline gives CDR1 MDHEN, CDR2 SYDVKM. The germline V and J ends were trimmed by 10 bases and 5 bases, with 9 bases remaining between them. This CDR3 is CATTANNEQFF. In nucleotides, the CDR3 is TGTGCCACGACAGCGAACAATGAGCAGTTCTTC. The complete variable domain, with remaining parts taken from reference TRBV28 and TRBJ2-1, reads DVKVTQSSRYLVKRTGEKVFLECVQDMDHENMFWYRQDPGLGLRLIYFSYDVKMKEKGDIPEGYSVSREKKERFSLILESASTNQTSMYLCATTANNEQFFGPGTRLTVL.

The chain is built from TRBV21-1 and TRBJ1-3; the listed D gene, TRBD1, was not tested against the DNA. TRBV21-1 is a recognized pseudogene. This CDR3 has 17 amino acids. For the CDR3, the DNA is TGTGCCAGCAGCAAAGGGGTAACAGAGCACACTGGAAACACCATATATTTT. Amino acid sequence: CASSKGVTEHTGNTIYF.

V and J are TRBV28 and TRBJ2-7; D is unresolved. Germline CDR1 reads MDHEN; CDR2 reads SYDVKM. The CDR3 contains 13 residues. Trimming cost V 2 bases and J 3 bases, with 8 bases left between them. The CDR3 region has the DNA TGTGCCAGCAGTTTAGGTCCAGTCTACGAGCAGTACTTC. Encoded protein: CASSLGPVYEQYF.

CDR3 nucleotides: TGTGCCAGCAGTGGACAGACTATACCCTTATCTGGGGCCAACGTCCTGACTTTC. Its translation: CASSGQTIPLSGANVLTF. The chain uses TRBV21-1 and TRBJ2-6; the DNA was not compared with TRBD1, the D call given in the table. TRBV21-1 is a pseudogene segment. The CDR3 runs to 18 residues.

The gene calls are TRBV5-6 and TRBJ1-2; tentative D call: TRBD1 (6 bases). CDR3 size: 15 residues. The germline V gene encodes CDR1 SGHDT and CDR2 YYEEEE. Trimming removed 5 bases from V and 2 bases from J, with 16 bases in between. The chain's CDR3 is CASSHLDSRNYGYTF. CDR3 bases: TGTGCCAGCAGTCACTTGGACAGTCGGAACTATGGCTACACCTTC.

DNA for the CDR3: TGTGCCTGGGACAGGGGGTTGAACACTGAAGCTTTCTTT. It specifies CAWDRGLNTEAFF. J is TRBJ1-1 and V is TRBV30; 9 bases map to TRBD1. V shed 5 bases and J 0 bases; nucleotides not matched to a gene: 1. The length of the CDR3 is 13 residues. Looked up from germline, CDR1 is GTSNPN and CDR2 is SVGIG (reference sequence). Based on the CDR3 plus reference TRBV30 and TRBJ1-1, the full variable domain is SQTIHQWPATLVQPVGSPLSLECTVEGTSNPNLYWYRQAAGRGLQLLFYSVGIGQISSEVPQNLSASRPQDRQFILSSKKLLLSDSGFYLCAWDRGLNTEAFFGQGTRLTVV.

This chain joins TRBV19 and TRBJ1-5; 11 bases agree with TRBD1. This CDR3 comprises 14 residues. CDR1 is LNHDA, CDR2 SQIVND, per germline (reference sequence). J gave up 6 bases and V 6 bases, and 4 bases lay outside the gene matches. CDR3 in DNA: TGTGCCAGTAGGGACAGGGGGCGCGTTCAGCCCCAGCATTTT. Protein sequence: CASRDRGRVQPQHF.

In this sample, this clone turned up once. This chain joins TRBV7-3 and TRBJ2-7; 11 bases fit TRBD1. In germline, CDR1 is SGHTA, CDR2 FQGTGA. Trimming took 5 bases from V and 2 from J; bases not matched to a gene: 5. The CDR3 is 15 residues long. The CDR3 reads CASSPGTGGTYEQYF. CDR3 coding DNA: TGTGCCAGCAGCCCTGGGACAGGGGGGACCTACGAGCAGTACTTC.

The chain has TRBV7-2 and TRBJ2-3; no firm D call. Trimming stripped 2 bases from V and 0 bases from J, with 12 bases between. Germline V CDR1 and CDR2: SGHTA, FQGNSA. The CDR3 covers 16 residues. The CDR3 loop is CASSLSMATSTDTQYF. Written as DNA, the CDR3 is TGTGCCAGCAGCTTATCCATGGCGACTAGCACAGATACGCAGTATTTT.